This entry concerns a single T cell receptor beta chain. The entry originates in a study of STAT5B mutations in CD4+ large granular lymphocyte leukemia. Study as a whole: Among healthy donors, a particular HLA allele went with more CDR3 'QG' motifs.

TCRdb's table, derived via immunoSEQ multiplex PCR, lists solely in-frame clones and lacks some. The sample lists about 22,000 clones, about four fifths occurring once. CDR1 SGDLS and CDR2 YYNGEE come from the germline V gene. The CDR3 extends over 14 amino acids. With 0 bases removed from V and 2 bases from J, the gap between germline ends came to 9 bases. The rearrangement uses TRBV9 and TRBJ2-7; D gene uncertain. The specimen sequenced was CD4+ T cells from blood buffy coats. The TCR originated in a human donor in good health. In DNA, the CDR3 is TGTGCCAGCAGCGTAGATTTCGGGCCCTACGAGCAGTACTTC. This gives the protein CASSVDFGPYEQYF. The full variable domain, with the rest looked up from reference TRBV9 and TRBJ2-7, is DSGVTQTPKHLITATGQRVTLRCSPRSGDLSVYWYQQSLDQGLQFLIQYYNGEERAKGNILERFSAQQFPDLHSELNLSSLELGDSALYFCASSVDFGPYEQYFGPGTRLTVT.